This T cell receptor beta chain appears in the sequencing data of a study of monozygotic twins with inflammatory bowel disease (dated by TCRdb to between 2018 and 2021). About the full investigation: In total, roughly 28 monozygotic twin pairs made up the full study: 19 Danish pairs, all IBD-discordant, plus nine German pairs, of which four were IBD-concordant and five were IBD-discordant. Within discordant pairs, disease-associated traits were sought mainly by comparing IBD patients with their genetically identical healthy co-twins. Each individual had, on average, about 151 000 unique TCRalpha sequences and 181 000 unique TCRbeta sequences available for analysis.

Beyond this particular receptor, the publication reports: Distinction between different T cell subtypes could not be achieved in the analysis. Repertoire similarity did not differ between concordant and discordant twins, possibly due to limited statistical power. Because patients received different immunosuppressive treatments, the repertoires may have picked up extra background noise and variability between individuals. Fewer clonotypes were shared with other individuals by IBD patients than by healthy twins, most markedly in patients showing signs of disease activity. No single strong signal or clonotype linked to IBD turned up in the results, so the idea that one exists was not supported. IBD patients had lower TCRbeta repertoire diversity, measured by the inverse Simpson index, than their healthy co-twins.

A word on this clonotype: Its recognized antigen is unknown.

From each donor, an approximately 2.5 ml peripheral blood sample was drawn into PAXgene tubes and stored at -80 degrees C. Total RNA was isolated from whole blood with the PAXgene blood miRNA kit on an automated QIAcube, without T cell sorting. Peripheral blood from monozygotic twin pairs, either concordant or discordant for inflammatory bowel disease, underwent deep TCRalpha and TCRbeta repertoire profiling that used unique molecular barcoding. Smoking habits were recorded for all twin pairs, and each individual was classified as a current, former or never smoker. Preparation of the library involved 5' RACE. For each TCR library, 3,500 to 4,000 ng of total RNA was used. For each sample, cDNA was synthesized in eight separate reactions using SMARTScribe reverse transcriptase. Unique molecular identifiers containing a 6-nucleotide sample barcode were introduced through template switching during cDNA synthesis. TCRalpha and TCRbeta cDNA was amplified by two nested PCRs of about 15 and 9 cycles, with bead purification after each PCR. Before amplification, the cDNA was both treated with uracil DNA-glycosylase and purified with the QIAquick PCR purification kit. The second PCR added Illumina TruSeq-compatible adapters along with sample-specific barcodes. TapeStation and Qubit were used to check library quality and concentration, and 4 to 6 ng of each library went into the pool. Pooled libraries were sequenced on an Illumina HiSeq2500 single-index Rapid Run with 2 x 100 bp reads and custom sequencing primers. Turning to the authors' computational methods: MiGEC version 1.2.6 was used for UMI-based consensus assembly, which corrected PCR and sequencing errors. MiXCR version 2.1.1 was used for V(D)J alignment, clonotype assembly and CDR3 extraction. Normalisation of gene usage, clonotype sharing and MAIT/NKT TCR abundance was achieved by analysing the top 1000, 10 000 and 20 000 clonotypes per sample. Diversity was computed as the inverse Simpson index with the vegan R package after downsampling to 27 000 UMIs. Paired Mann-Whitney U tests were applied to discordant twin pairs, and Benjamini-Hochberg correction was used for multiple testing. Based on TCRdb reprocessing of the reads, there is one entry per CDR3 protein sequence, and DNA is missing. These V and J calls are TCRdb output, not the study's own analysis. This sample's clone table shows fewer than 350,000 distinct CDR3 sequences. Around 2% of the sample goes to the ten largest clones.

Based on the germline V gene, the CDR1 and CDR2 sequences are SGHAT and FQNNGV. Reading from cysteine to phenylalanine, the CDR3 counts 13 amino acids. No DNA is given. Sequenced: blood. This clonotype was sampled from a human donor with ulcerative colitis or Crohn's disease, or a healthy co-twin of an affected twin (not recorded which). This chain joins TRBV11-2 to TRBJ2-7; the D gene TCRdb calls, TRBD1, cannot be checked with no DNA. The CDR3 has the sequence CASSYRVSDEQYF.